These 27 T cell receptor beta chains share one sample of origin, sequenced in a study of T cell repertoires in cytomegalovirus infection. What these receptors recognize is not known. TCRdb reprocessed the reads with MiXCR, giving one entry per CDR3 protein. The sample records over 95,000 distinct CDR3 sequences, around 30% being singletons. This material consisted of CD8+ T cells from cultured PBMCs, taken from culture after CMV antigen stimulation. The receptors were sampled from a human donor in good health (CMV status not recorded). Some clones in this sample may be carry-over from other donors' samples.

The sample holds a few counts of this clonotype. The CDR3 loop reads CASSSGQGMTDTQYF. CDR3 in DNA: TGTGCCAGCAGTTCGGGACAGGGCATGACAGATACGCAGTATTTT. V is TRBV12-3 or TRBV12-4 and J is TRBJ2-3, with 9 bases matching TRBD1. The CDR3 is 15 residues long. V dropped 4 bases and J dropped 3; count of bases not matched to a gene: 5.

DNA of the CDR3: TGTGCCAGCAGTTACTTATTGGGACAGGGTTGGGAGACCCAGTACTTC. It encodes CASSYLLGQGWETQYF. The V call is TRBV6-5, the J call TRBJ2-5; 9 bases line up with TRBD1. The CDR3 runs 16 residues. The V gene end was trimmed by 1 base and the J gene end by 5 bases; junction bases not matched to a gene: 8. CDR1 and CDR2 from the germline V gene are MNHEY and SVGAGI.

This clonotype occurred many times. The chain recombines TRBV6-1 with TRBJ2-2; 8 positions agree with TRBD1. Per germline, CDR1 MNHNS and CDR2 SASEGT. The CDR3 loop spans 13 amino acids. The trim removed 6 bases at V and 6 bases at J, leaving 3 bases unmatched. CDR3 nucleotides: TGTGCCAGCAGGACAGGGGACCCCGGGGAGCTGTTTTTT. Protein sequence: CASRTGDPGELFF.

The J gene is TRBJ2-5, the V gene TRBV4-1; possibly TRBD1 for D (6 bases). Germline CDR1 MGHRA, CDR2 YSYEKL. The CDR3 is made up of 16 amino acids. Deletions cut 1 base from V and 1 base from J, with 13 bases between. The CDR3 bases are TGCGCCAGCAGCCAAGTAGGGACACCTTTCCAAGAGACCCAGTACTTC. Amino acid sequence: CASSQVGTPFQETQYF.

The chain employs TRBV20-1 and TRBJ2-5; D uncertain. This CDR3 is built from 14 residues. CDR1 and CDR2 from the germline V gene are DFQATT and SNEGSKA (reference sequence). The ends were cut back, 1 base at V and 5 bases at J, with 14 bases in the middle. The CDR3 here is CSARAQYGRETQYF. The DNA of the CDR3 is TGCAGTGCTAGAGCCCAGTATGGCCGGGAGACCCAGTACTTC.

This clonotype appeared many times. V and J are TRBV28 and TRBJ2-1; 13 bases agree with TRBD2. The junction had 4 bases not matched to a gene; V was cut back by 6 bases and J by 5 bases. This CDR3 region has 15 residues. Germline V gene sequence: CDR1 MDHEN, CDR2 SYDVKM. The CDR3 protein is CASSLLAGGHNEQFF. CDR3 bases: TGTGCCAGCAGCCTACTAGCGGGGGGGCACAATGAGCAGTTCTTC.

This clonotype was detected a few times. This sequence joins TRBV7-2 and TRBJ2-1; 9 positions match TRBD2. This CDR3 comprises 16 residues. V was pared by 1 base and J by 7 bases, with 8 bases of the junction left unmatched. Per germline, CDR1 SGHTA and CDR2 FQGNSA. The CDR3 reads CASSLGRGGVGNEQFF. Here the CDR3 DNA reads TGTGCCAGCAGCTTAGGGCGCGGGGGGGTTGGAAATGAGCAGTTCTTC.

The chain uses TRBV12-3 or TRBV12-4 and TRBJ1-1, with D possibly TRBD1 on 5 matching bases. This CDR3 is 14 amino acids long. Trimming removed 6 bases from V and 2 bases from J, with 13 bases in between. The CDR3: CASSVMGGNTEAFF. CDR3 coding DNA: TGTGCCAGCAGCGTAATGGGGGGAAACACTGAAGCTTTCTTT.

The chain employs TRBV4-1 and TRBJ2-1; 10 nucleotides align to TRBD2. Germline V lookup: CDR1 MGHRA, CDR2 YSYEKL. The CDR3 length is 17 residues. The ends lost 5 bases at V and 7 bases at J; junction bases unmatched: 14. Here the CDR3 reads CASSTPGSGGALNEQFF. CDR3 nucleotides: TGCGCCAGCAGCACACCCGGGAGCGGGGGGGCCTTAAATGAGCAGTTCTTC.

This clonotype was counted at least ten times. CDR3 region: CASSLASAGSEQYF. The CDR3, as DNA: TGTGCCAGCAGCTTAGCGTCCGCGGGGTCCGAGCAGTACTTC. The rearrangement joins TRBV7-2 to TRBJ2-7; the D gene is possibly TRBD2 (6 bases). The CDR3 loop spans 14 amino acids. V was trimmed by 0 bases and J by 6 bases, leaving 12 bases between them. The germline V gene encodes CDR1 SGHTA and CDR2 FQGNSA.

The chain is built from TRBV4-1 and TRBJ1-2, with 8 bases identical to TRBD1. This CDR3 region has 16 residues. Per germline, CDR1 MGHRA and CDR2 YSYEKL. Trimming removed 0 bases from V and 4 bases from J; junction bases left unmatched: 7. Written as DNA, the CDR3 is TGCGCCAGCAGCCAAGATCCCACAGGGGGAGTCTATGGCTACACCTTC. Translation: CASSQDPTGGVYGYTF.

The chain couples TRBV11-2 to TRBJ2-3; 14 positions agree with TRBD2. V dropped 5 bases and J dropped 2; count of bases not matched to a gene: 6. CDR1 and CDR2 (germline): SGHAT, FQNNGV. The CDR3 length is 17 residues. CDR3 DNA sequence: TGTGCCAGCAGCCCTTGGACTAGCGGGGGGTTCACAGATACGCAGTATTTT. It specifies CASSPWTSGGFTDTQYF.

This clonotype was observed a handful of times. The rearrangement links TRBV20-1 to TRBJ2-5; D not resolved. Looked up from germline, CDR1 is DFQATT and CDR2 is SNEGSKA (reference sequence). The germline V and J ends were trimmed by 6 bases and 2 bases, with 10 bases remaining between them. CDR3 length equals 12 residues. The CDR3 DNA sequence: TGCAGTGCCTCGGACCAGCAAGAGACCCAGTACTTC. This translates into CSASDQQETQYF.

As concerns this clonotype: Being one base from a much bigger clone, this may be a read error. This rearrangement joins TRBV7-3 to TRBJ1-1; 7 nucleotides align to TRBD1. Germline V gene data show CDR1 as SGHTA and CDR2 as FQGTGA. The CDR3 sequence is 17 residues long. V dropped 1 base and J dropped 1; count of bases not matched to a gene: 9. The CDR3: CASSLRPLDRRNTEAFF. CDR3 coding DNA: TGTGCCAGCAGCTTAAGGCCATTGGACAGGAGGAACACTGAAGCTTTCTTT.

This chain links TRBV29-1 with TRBJ2-1, with a tentative D call TRBD2 (5 bases). The germline gives CDR1 SQVTM, CDR2 ANQGSEA. There are 15 residues in the CDR3. V shed 0 bases and J shed 3 bases, with 12 bases lying between them. In nucleotides, the CDR3 is TGCAGCGTTGAAGATAAGCGGTCAGTCTACAATGAGCAGTTCTTC. Amino acids: CSVEDKRSVYNEQFF.

The gene calls are TRBV6-2 or TRBV6-3 and TRBJ1-1; 7 nucleotides line up with TRBD1. Germline trimming cut 2 bases from V and 4 bases from J; bases unmatched to any gene: 10. CDR1 MNHEY and CDR2 SVGEGT come from the germline V gene. The CDR3 has 16 amino acids. The CDR3 reads CASSYPTGRLATEAFF. The CDR3 DNA reads TGTGCCAGCAGTTACCCGACAGGGCGACTGGCCACTGAAGCTTTCTTT.

This clonotype was picked up a small number of times. This chain connects TRBV12-3 or TRBV12-4 to TRBJ2-3; possibly TRBD1 for D (6 bases). The CDR3 is made up of 13 amino acids. With 10 bases removed from V and 2 bases from J, the gap between germline ends came to 13 bases. The CDR3 DNA sequence: TGTGCCACCGGGCAGGGGCACACAGATACGCAGTATTTT. Amino acid sequence: CATGQGHTDTQYF.

The chain employs TRBV28 and TRBJ2-2; D is unresolved. Germline V gene data show CDR1 as MDHEN and CDR2 as SYDVKM. This CDR3 is 15 amino acids long. The V and J ends lost 5 bases and 0 bases respectively, with 10 bases between them. The CDR3 protein is CASSHGRTNTGELFF. In DNA form, the CDR3 reads TGTGCCAGCAGTCACGGACGGACGAACACCGGGGAGCTGTTTTTT.

This clonotype was counted between two and nine times. The chain has TRBV27 and TRBJ2-4, with D perhaps TRBD2 (5 bases). This CDR3 is 16 amino acids long. Per germline, CDR1 MNHEY and CDR2 SMNVEV (reference sequence). V lost 5 bases and J lost 0, with 14 bases in between. For the CDR3, the DNA is TGTGCCAGCAGTGCCCCGTGGGAGCTAGCCAAAAACATTCAGTACTTC. Translated, it gives CASSAPWELAKNIQYF.

This clonotype was detected only a few times. This chain uses TRBV15 with TRBJ1-1; D may be TRBD1 (5 bases). Trimming left V 1 base short and J 3 bases short, with 15 bases between. CDR1 LNHNV and CDR2 YYDKDF come from the germline V gene (reference sequence). The CDR3 contains 16 residues. For the CDR3, the DNA is TGTGCCACCAGCAGAGGAACGCAGGGAAGGTACACTGAAGCTTTCTTT. Its translation: CATSRGTQGRYTEAFF.

This clonotype was counted only a few times. The chain uses TRBV6-1 and TRBJ1-5, with 7 positions matching TRBD1. This CDR3 has 15 residues. The junction had 6 bases not matched to a gene; V was cut back by 4 bases and J by 3 bases. Per germline, CDR1 MNHNS and CDR2 SASEGT. CDR3 loop: CASSGQGVNNQPQHF. DNA of the CDR3: TGTGCCAGCAGTGGGCAGGGGGTCAACAATCAGCCCCAGCATTTT.

V gene TRBV20-1 combines with J gene TRBJ2-7, with 11 bases aligning to TRBD2. The CDR3 runs to 16 residues. In germline, CDR1 is DFQATT, CDR2 SNEGSKA (reference sequence). V was clipped by 5 bases and J by 5 bases; unmatched bases: 14. CDR3 bases: TGCAGTGCTTCCGGGACTAGCGGCCCCTATTTAGACGAGCAGTACTTC. It translates to CSASGTSGPYLDEQYF.

The chain employs TRBV5-1 and TRBJ2-3; D is perhaps TRBD2 (6 bases). The CDR3 is 15 amino acids. CDR1 SGHRS and CDR2 YFSETQ come from the germline V gene. V was trimmed by 1 base and J by 0 bases, leaving 9 bases between them. DNA for the CDR3: TGCGCCAGCAGCTTGCCCGGGACTAGCACAGATACGCAGTATTTT. Protein sequence: CASSLPGTSTDTQYF.

This chain uses TRBV6-2 or TRBV6-3 with TRBJ1-6, with D possibly matching TRBD1 (5 bases). The V and J ends lost 6 bases and 11 bases respectively, with 17 bases between them. The CDR3 loop spans 14 amino acids. CDR1 and CDR2 from the germline V gene are MNHEY and SVGEGT. CDR3 nucleotide sequence: TGTGCCAGCAGCTTCTCCGTCGTAGGGGCACCCCTCCACTTT. Its translation: CASSFSVVGAPLHF.

This clonotype was counted a few times. Written as DNA, the CDR3 is TGCAGTGCTAGAGATAGGACAGGGAGGAAGCATCCACCACTCTCTGGGGCCAACGTCCTGACTTTC. Translated, it gives CSARDRTGRKHPPLSGANVLTF. The V and J genes are TRBV20-1 and TRBJ2-6, with TRBD1 matching over 8 bases. CDR3 length: 22 amino acids. V was clipped by 0 bases and J by 0 bases; unmatched bases: 19. CDR1 is DFQATT and CDR2 is SNEGSKA in the germline V gene (reference sequence).

The chain combines TRBV18 with TRBJ2-1, with 14 bases that match TRBD2. CDR3 length: 15 amino acids. Germline-derived CDR1 and CDR2 are KGHSH and LQKENI. With 8 bases clipped from V and 8 bases from J, the junction kept 8 bases outside the gene matches. For the CDR3, the DNA is TGTGCCAGCGGGACTAGCGGGGGTCTTGTCGATGAGCAGTTCTTC. Translating gives CASGTSGGLVDEQFF.

The chain recombines TRBV18 with TRBJ2-5, with TRBD1 matching 7 bases. CDR3 size: 15 residues. Germline loops: CDR1 KGHSH, CDR2 LQKENI. The trim removed 3 bases at V and 3 bases at J, leaving 7 bases unmatched. DNA of the CDR3: TGTGCCAGCTCACCCTTGACAGGGTCAAAAGAGACCCAGTACTTC. This codes for CASSPLTGSKETQYF.